Following are 30 T cell receptor beta chains from one sample sequenced in a study of B cell selection in AIRE deficiency. Regulatory T cells were sorted as CD4+CD25hiCD127low/negative. Clones were sequenced by immunoSEQ multiplex PCR, and TCRdb holds only the in-frame ones, with some missing. The sample shows 15,000 or so clones, approximately 94% of them seen only once. Specimen: Tregs sorted from PBMCs. All receptors derive from a human donor with AIRE deficiency.

V is TRBV5-4 and J is TRBJ2-1, with 9 bases matching TRBD2. V lost 3 bases to trimming and J lost 5 bases; unmatched junction nucleotides: 6. The CDR3 runs to 15 residues. Germline lookup yields CDR1 SGHNT and CDR2 YYREEE (reference sequence). The CDR3 here is CASSSGLASHNEQFF. CDR3 coding DNA: TGTGCCAGCAGCTCTGGACTAGCGAGTCACAATGAGCAGTTCTTC.

The chain carries TRBV5-1 and TRBJ1-1; 11 nucleotides agree with TRBD1. The CDR3 has 16 residues. Germline V gene sequence: CDR1 SGHRS, CDR2 YFSETQ. Trimming at V came to 4 bases and at J to 4 bases, leaving 9 bases not matched to a gene. Here the CDR3 DNA reads TGCGCCAGCAGCCTATCGGACAGGGGGCGAGGCACTGAAGCTTTCTTT. It yields the protein CASSLSDRGRGTEAFF.

V usage is TRBV6-4 and J usage is TRBJ2-2; D is unresolved. The CDR3 loop spans 16 amino acids. V lost 2 bases and J lost 8, with 18 bases in between. The V gene's germline CDR1 is MRHNA and CDR2 SNTAGT. The CDR3 reads CASSDLGRFFSGELFF. In DNA, the CDR3 is TGTGCCAGCAGTGACCTTGGACGGTTCTTTTCGGGGGAGCTGTTTTTT.

This chain uses TRBV19 with TRBJ1-2; 8 bases line up with TRBD1. This CDR3 is built from 17 residues. Trimming cost V 5 bases and J 1 base; bases outside gene matches: 12. Germline V gene data show CDR1 as LNHDA and CDR2 as SQIVND (reference sequence). The CDR3 sequence: CASSPGTGTYLNYGYTF. The CDR3 bases are TGTGCCAGTAGTCCCGGGACAGGAACGTACCTTAACTATGGCTACACCTTC.

The CDR3 protein is CASSTPGGGETQYF. DNA for the CDR3: TGTGCCAGCAGCACACCAGGGGGCGGGGAGACCCAGTACTTC. J is TRBJ2-5 and V is TRBV7-6; 8 bases line up with TRBD1. V shed 5 bases, J shed 5 bases, and the junction held 7 bases outside the gene matches. Germline V gene lookup returns CDR1 SGHVS and CDR2 FNYEAQ. This CDR3 contains 14 residues.

J is TRBJ2-5 and V is TRBV19; TRBD2 agrees at 14 bases. The germline V gene has CDR1 LNHDA and CDR2 SQIVND (reference sequence). The CDR3 consists of 15 residues. J was trimmed by 7 bases and V by 10 bases; bases with no gene match: 11. CDR3: CATDKGLAGVRTQYF. The DNA of the CDR3 is TGTGCCACCGATAAGGGACTAGCGGGAGTGCGGACCCAGTACTTC.

The rearrangement joins TRBV7-3 to TRBJ2-7; D is undetermined. The germline V gene encodes CDR1 SGHTA and CDR2 FQGTGA. V lost 1 base, J lost 3 bases, and 7 bases lay in between. This CDR3 is built from 13 residues. The CDR3 loop is CASSLSADYEQYF. CDR3 coding DNA: TGTGCCAGCAGCTTAAGTGCGGACTACGAGCAGTACTTC.

The chain links TRBV4-2 to TRBJ2-6; TRBD1 matches 9 bases. The CDR3 runs 23 residues. Unmatched junction bases numbered 25, after V lost 3 bases and J lost 4 bases. Germline assignment: CDR1 LGHNA and CDR2 YNFKEQ. CDR3 in DNA: TGTGCCAGCAGCCACCAGGGACAGGGTTCTGGTAGCGGGCCCGCGGGAGGGGCCAACGTCCTGACTTTC. This codes for CASSHQGQGSGSGPAGGANVLTF.

The J gene is TRBJ1-4, the V gene TRBV7-2, with D possibly TRBD1 on 5 matching bases. The CDR3 has 16 amino acids. Trimming removed 5 bases at V and 3 bases at J, with 16 bases between. Per germline, CDR1 SGHTA and CDR2 FQGNSA. The CDR3 reads CASSITPGRPNEKLFF. DNA for the CDR3: TGTGCCAGCAGCATAACCCCGGGACGGCCTAATGAAAAACTGTTTTTT. Supplemented by reference TRBV7-2 and TRBJ1-4, the full variable domain reads GAGVSQSPSNKVTEKGKDVELRCDPISGHTALYWYRQSLGQGLEFLIYFQGNSAPDKSGLPSDRFSAERTGGSVSTLTIQRTQQEDSAVYLCASSITPGRPNEKLFFGSGTQLSVL.

The rearrangement joins TRBV20-1 to TRBJ2-3; a weak D match, TRBD2 (7 bases). This CDR3 comprises 11 residues. V was pared by 6 bases and J by 12 bases, with 16 bases between. The germline CDR1 and CDR2 sequences are DFQATT and SNEGSKA (reference sequence). The CDR3 spells CSAPVGGPQYF. CDR3 nucleotides: TGCAGTGCCCCGGTGGGGGGGCCCCAGTATTTT.

The rearrangement links TRBV29-1 to TRBJ1-2; no firm D call. CDR1 and CDR2 (germline): SQVTM, ANQGSEA. The CDR3 runs to 11 residues. V gave up 1 base and J gave up 6 bases, with 6 bases separating them. This chain's CDR3 is CSVEGLDGYTF. In nucleotides, the CDR3 is TGCAGCGTTGAAGGGCTCGATGGCTACACCTTC.

The CDR3 DNA reads TGTGCCAGCAGCCCCCGGGATTTCTATACCTACAATGAGCAGTTCTTC. Encoded protein: CASSPRDFYTYNEQFF. The chain combines TRBV9 with TRBJ2-1; D might be TRBD2 (5 bases). Germline CDR1 reads SGDLS; CDR2 reads YYNGEE. V lost 4 bases and J lost 2, with 16 bases in between. The CDR3 extends over 16 amino acids.

The chain has TRBV6-1 and TRBJ2-4; D remains unclear. V shed 6 bases and J shed 0 bases, with 9 bases lying between them. The CDR3 runs to 14 residues. Looked up from germline, CDR1 is MNHNS and CDR2 is SASEGT. Here the CDR3 reads CASRATQAKNIQYF. In DNA form, the CDR3 reads TGTGCCAGCAGGGCGACACAAGCCAAAAACATTCAGTACTTC.

To note about this clone: The junction departs from germline at one end; a sequencing error may be responsible. This chain links TRBV30 with TRBJ1-1; 9 nucleotides line up with TRBD1. The CDR3 covers 13 residues. CDR1 and CDR2 (germline): GTSNPN, SVGIG (reference sequence). The CDR3 region is CAGRDRVNTEAFF. The CDR3 nucleotides are TGTGCCGGGAGGGACAGGGTGAACACTGAAGCTTTCTTT.

The chain couples TRBV15 to TRBJ2-1; D ambiguous. CDR3 size: 13 residues. Trimming left V 5 bases short and J 6 bases short, with 11 bases between. Germline V gene data show CDR1 as LNHNV and CDR2 as YYDKDF (reference sequence). CDR3 bases: TGTGCCACCAGCGAGACTTGGGTCAATGAGCAGTTCTTC. Translation: CATSETWVNEQFF.

This clone appeared a single time. The chain combines TRBV18 with TRBJ1-5; TRBD1 agrees at 7 bases. Germline-derived CDR1 and CDR2 are KGHSH and LQKENI. The CDR3 has 16 amino acids. V lost 3 bases and J lost 1; bases outside the gene matches: 6. CDR3 region: CASSPFPGQSNQPQHF. The CDR3 coding sequence is TGTGCCAGCTCACCTTTCCCGGGACAGAGCAATCAGCCCCAGCATTTT.

The gene calls are TRBV7-8 and TRBJ2-1, with 9 bases matching TRBD2. From germline, CDR1 is SGHVS and CDR2 FQNEAQ. This CDR3 spans 16 amino acids. V shed 2 bases, J shed 10 bases, and the junction held 12 bases outside the gene matches. The CDR3 sequence: CASSLLTAGGPGEQFF. The DNA for the CDR3 is TGTGCCAGCAGCTTACTGACTGCGGGAGGGCCCGGGGAGCAGTTCTTC.

The chain uses TRBV7-9 and TRBJ2-1; the D gene could be TRBD1 or TRBD2 (5 bases each). V was trimmed by 3 bases and J by 15 bases, leaving 18 bases between them. The CDR3 spans 13 residues. Germline V gene data show CDR1 as SEHNR and CDR2 as FQNEAQ (reference sequence). The CDR3, as DNA: TGTGCCAGCAGCTTGCTTGGTGGGACGGTTTCGTTCTTC. As protein: CASSLLGGTVSFF.

CDR3 DNA sequence: TGTGCCAGCAGCCAAGATCTTGCAGATACGCAGTATTTT. Its translation: CASSQDLADTQYF. The chain joins TRBV14 to TRBJ2-3; no firm D call. Trimming left V 0 bases short and J 4 bases short, with 5 bases between. The CDR3 covers 13 residues. Germline loops: CDR1 SGHDN, CDR2 FVKESK.

The J gene is TRBJ2-7, the V gene TRBV11-1, with D unclear. The V and J ends lost 3 bases and 5 bases respectively, with 14 bases between them. In germline, CDR1 is SGHAT, CDR2 FQDESV (reference sequence). This CDR3 spans 14 amino acids. The CDR3 DNA sequence: TGTGCCAGCAGCTTGTGGTATCTATCCGACGAGCAGTACTTC. It specifies CASSLWYLSDEQYF. Together with reference TRBV11-1 and TRBJ2-7, the CDR3 gives the full variable domain: EAEVAQSPRYKITEKSQAVAFWCDPISGHATLYWYRQILGQGPELLVQFQDESVVDDSQLPKDRFSAERLKGVDSTLKIQPAELGDSAMYLCASSLWYLSDEQYFGPGTRLTVT.

The J gene is TRBJ2-7, the V gene TRBV5-1, with TRBD1 as a possible D gene (5 bases). V gave up 4 bases and J gave up 6 bases, with 14 bases separating them. CDR1 is SGHRS and CDR2 is YFSETQ in the germline V gene. The CDR3 runs 13 residues. CDR3 DNA: TGCGCCAGCAGCCCCACGGGCAGGGCCGAGCAGTACTTC. Its translation: CASSPTGRAEQYF.

V usage is TRBV5-1 and J usage is TRBJ2-5; 9 nucleotides line up with TRBD1. Germline CDR1 is SGHRS and CDR2 is YFSETQ. Losses at the gene ends were 6 bases for V and 2 bases for J; bases not matched to a gene: 5. The CDR3 totals 14 residues. CDR3 in amino acids: CASTGTGRQETQYF. The DNA of the CDR3 is TGCGCCAGCACCGGGACAGGGAGACAAGAGACCCAGTACTTC. Full variable domain (rest looked up from reference TRBV5-1 and TRBJ2-5): KAGVTQTPRYLIKTRGQQVTLSCSPISGHRSVSWYQQTPGQGLQFLFEYFSETQRNKGNFPGRFSGRQFSNSRSEMNVSTLELGDSALYLCASTGTGRQETQYFGPGTRLLVL.

The chain joins TRBV7-8 to TRBJ1-5, with no clear D. From germline, CDR1 is SGHVS and CDR2 FQNEAQ. The CDR3 totals 16 residues. V was cut by 4 bases and J by 4 bases, with 17 bases left in between. The CDR3 sequence is CASSSGGTLRNQPQHF. In nucleotides, the CDR3 is TGTGCCAGCAGCTCCGGCGGCACCTTGAGGAATCAGCCCCAGCATTTT.

This rearrangement joins TRBV4-2 to TRBJ2-1, with 9 bases identical to TRBD2. The germline V gene has CDR1 LGHNA and CDR2 YNFKEQ. CDR3 length: 20 residues. The junction had 13 bases not matched to a gene; V was cut back by 1 base and J by 0 bases. CDR3 sequence: CASSQGLSGLAPSSYNEQFF. CDR3 DNA: TGTGCCAGCAGCCAAGGCCTTTCAGGACTAGCGCCGAGCTCCTACAATGAGCAGTTCTTC.

This clone came up once. The chain uses TRBV18 and TRBJ2-3; 8 nucleotides align to TRBD2. Germline CDR1 is KGHSH and CDR2 is LQKENI. The ends lost 1 base at V and 11 bases at J; junction bases unmatched: 2. This CDR3 region has 12 residues. This CDR3 is CASSPQREKQYF. DNA for the CDR3: TGTGCCAGCTCACCACAGCGGGAGAAGCAGTATTTT.

The rearrangement joins TRBV18 to TRBJ2-1, with D maybe TRBD2 (6 bases). The V gene lost 3 bases and the J gene lost 13 bases, with 19 bases spanning the gap. This CDR3 contains 14 residues. Germline V lookup: CDR1 KGHSH, CDR2 LQKENI. The CDR3 sequence: CASSPRDGDLSQFF. In DNA, the CDR3 is TGTGCCAGCTCACCGCGGGACGGAGATTTGTCTCAGTTCTTC. The complete variable domain, with remaining parts taken from reference TRBV18 and TRBJ2-1, reads NAGVMQNPRHLVRRRGQEARLRCSPMKGHSHVYWYRQLPEEGLKFMVYLQKENIIDESGMPKERFSAEFPKEGPSILRIQQVVRGDSAAYFCASSPRDGDLSQFFGPGTRLTVL.

The chain is built from TRBV19 and TRBJ2-5; 8 bases line up with TRBD1. This CDR3 comprises 14 residues. Trimming removed 6 bases from V and 4 bases from J; junction bases left unmatched: 7. Germline V gene lookup returns CDR1 LNHDA and CDR2 SQIVND (reference sequence). The CDR3 sequence is CASRRTGSGETQYF. Written as DNA, the CDR3 is TGTGCCAGTAGACGGACAGGGTCTGGAGAGACCCAGTACTTC.

This clone appeared a few times. The chain combines TRBV5-1 with TRBJ1-2; D is ambiguous. V lost 4 bases, J lost 1 base, and 8 bases lay in between. This CDR3 spans 13 amino acids. Germline V gene data show CDR1 as SGHRS and CDR2 as YFSETQ. CDR3 sequence (DNA): TGCGCCAGCAGCCACCGTAGTAACTATGGCTACACCTTC. Its translation: CASSHRSNYGYTF.

The V call is TRBV27, the J call TRBJ1-2; D remains ambiguous. CDR1 and CDR2 from the germline V gene are MNHEY and SMNVEV (reference sequence). V shed 4 bases and J shed 5 bases, with 11 bases lying between them. This CDR3 contains 13 residues. The chain's CDR3 is CASSSQVQYGYTF. The CDR3 nucleotides are TGTGCCAGCAGTTCCCAGGTCCAGTATGGCTACACCTTC.

J is TRBJ2-2 and V is TRBV29-1, with D possibly being TRBD2 (6 bases). V lost 4 bases and J lost 1, with 10 bases in between. The V gene's germline CDR1 is SQVTM and CDR2 ANQGSEA. There are 14 residues in the CDR3. The CDR3 DNA reads as TGCAGCGTTGGCAAGGGACTGAACACCGGGGAGCTGTTTTTT. Encoded protein: CSVGKGLNTGELFF.